The 24 T cell receptor beta chains below come from one sample, sequenced in a study of T-cell memory formation after mild COVID-19. A single record per CDR3 protein comes from TCRdb applying MiXCR to the 5' RACE reads. Of 360,000 or so distinct CDR3 sequences listed, around 30% are singletons. Sequencing input: PBMCs or a T cell subset sorted from them (not recorded which). Receptor source: an adult woman who had mild COVID-19 (a few samples of this study predate the infection). Cell type and time point are not known.

There are a few counts of this clonotype. The rearrangement links TRBV20-1 to TRBJ1-5, with 8 bases lining up with TRBD1. The trim removed 3 bases at V and 4 bases at J, leaving 14 bases unmatched. This CDR3 has 17 residues. Germline V gene lookup returns CDR1 DFQATT and CDR2 SNEGSKA (reference sequence). CDR3 residues: CSARADYRGVKNQPQHF. The CDR3 region has the DNA TGCAGTGCTAGGGCCGATTACAGGGGGGTTAAGAATCAGCCCCAGCATTTT.

Only a few counts were recorded for this clonotype. The chain recombines TRBV7-9 with TRBJ1-1; tentatively, D is TRBD1 (5 bases). Trimming cost V 7 bases and J 4 bases, with 16 bases left between them. The CDR3 is made up of 14 amino acids. CDR1 is SEHNR, CDR2 FQNEAQ, per germline (reference sequence). The CDR3 coding sequence is TGTGCCAGCAATTCAGGGTTCTCCTCCACTGAAGCTTTCTTT. Translating it yields CASNSGFSSTEAFF. The whole variable domain, filled in from reference TRBV7-9 and TRBJ1-1, reads DTGVSQNPRHKITKRGQNVTFRCDPISEHNRLYWYRQTLGQGPEFLTYFQNEAQLEKSRLLSDRFSAERPKGSFSTLEIQRTEQGDSAMYLCASNSGFSSTEAFFGQGTRLTVV.

The chain carries TRBV19 and TRBJ2-7; a weak D match, TRBD2 (6 bases). Germline assignment: CDR1 LNHDA and CDR2 SQIVND (reference sequence). This CDR3 comprises 14 residues. Trimming removed 6 bases from V and 0 bases from J, with 12 bases in between. CDR3 in amino acids: CASSIGGSSYEQYF. The CDR3 region has the DNA TGTGCCAGTAGCATCGGAGGGAGCTCCTACGAGCAGTACTTC.

A single count supports this clonotype. This chain links TRBV7-4 with TRBJ2-7, with a weak D call TRBD2 (6 bases). The CDR3 has 16 amino acids. Germline V CDR1 and CDR2: SGHVT, SQSDAQ. Trimming took off 4 bases at V and 2 bases at J, with 18 bases between the two ends. Here the CDR3 reads CASSSRDLPGAYEQYF. CDR3 coding DNA: TGTGCCAGCAGCTCCAGGGACCTTCCGGGGGCCTACGAGCAGTACTTC.

CDR3 in amino acids: CASSLGVRDGAYEQYF. The CDR3 region has the DNA TGTGCCAGCAGCTTAGGTGTCCGGGACGGTGCCTACGAGCAGTACTTC. The chain recombines TRBV7-9 with TRBJ2-7; D assignment may be TRBD1 or TRBD2 (5 bases each). V gave up 1 base and J gave up 2 bases, with 15 bases separating them. Germline CDR1 is SEHNR and CDR2 is FQNEAQ (reference sequence). The CDR3 contains 16 residues.

This sequence joins TRBV6-6 and TRBJ1-2; possible D gene TRBD1, 6 bases. This CDR3 is 15 amino acids long. Trimming shortened V by 5 bases and J by 8 bases, and 21 bases separated the two germline ends. In germline, CDR1 is MNHNY, CDR2 SVGAGI (reference sequence). The CDR3 protein is CASSGGDRTTWGYTF. The CDR3 DNA sequence: TGTGCCAGCAGTGGGGGCGACAGGACTACATGGGGCTACACCTTC.

The chain employs TRBV19 and TRBJ2-1; 10 nucleotides line up with TRBD2. The CDR3 is made up of 19 amino acids. The ends lost 7 bases at V and 0 bases at J; junction bases unmatched: 15. Germline V gene sequence: CDR1 LNHDA, CDR2 SQIVND (reference sequence). The CDR3 here is CASNPDLLAGIDSYNEQFF. CDR3 nucleotide sequence: TGTGCCAGTAACCCCGACTTACTAGCGGGAATCGACTCCTACAATGAGCAGTTCTTC.

This chain links TRBV9 with TRBJ2-3; 8 bases map to TRBD2. Germline loops: CDR1 SGDLS, CDR2 YYNGEE. The V gene end was trimmed by 3 bases and the J gene end by 4 bases; junction bases not matched to a gene: 7. The CDR3 consists of 15 residues. CDR3 residues: CASSGTGRAPDTQYF. In DNA, the CDR3 is TGTGCCAGCAGCGGGACCGGGAGGGCGCCAGATACGCAGTATTTT.

The V call is TRBV18, the J call TRBJ1-3, with D maybe TRBD1 (5 bases). The CDR3 runs 16 residues. CDR1 is KGHSH, CDR2 LQKENI, per germline. V lost 0 bases and J lost 0, with 9 bases in between. CDR3 sequence: CASSPPWGISGNTIYF. DNA of the CDR3: TGTGCCAGCTCACCACCATGGGGGATCTCTGGAAACACCATATATTTT.

This clonotype was recorded many times. The rearrangement joins TRBV5-1 to TRBJ1-1, with D perhaps TRBD1 (6 bases). CDR1 is SGHRS and CDR2 is YFSETQ in the germline V gene. This CDR3 region has 15 residues. The V end was cut by 4 bases, the J end by 5 bases, with 18 bases between. The CDR3: CASSETGFSNTEAFF. The CDR3 bases are TGCGCCAGCAGCGAGACAGGTTTCAGTAATACTGAAGCTTTCTTT.

The DNA of the CDR3 is TGTGCCAGCAGCTTAGGGGGACTAGCGGGAGTGGAAAAGCAGTTCTTC. Protein sequence: CASSLGGLAGVEKQFF. The chain recombines TRBV7-9 with TRBJ2-1; 14 bases map to TRBD2. CDR3 length equals 16 residues. CDR1 SEHNR and CDR2 FQNEAQ come from the germline V gene (reference sequence). Trimming cost V 1 base and J 11 bases; bases outside gene matches: 7.

The CDR3 DNA reads as TGCGCCAGCAGCCAAGCGTCGTTACAGAACTCTGGAAACACCATATATTTT. Amino acids: CASSQASLQNSGNTIYF. The chain joins TRBV4-3 to TRBJ1-3, with D unclear. V lost 1 base, J lost 0 bases, and 13 bases lay in between. The CDR3 is made up of 17 amino acids. Per the germline V gene, CDR1 is LGHNA and CDR2 is YSLEER.

This sequence joins TRBV15 and TRBJ2-1; D is perhaps TRBD2 (5 bases). This CDR3 spans 13 amino acids. The germline gives CDR1 LNHNV, CDR2 YYDKDF (reference sequence). V was shortened by 3 bases and J by 8 bases, with 11 bases between the two germline ends. In DNA, the CDR3 is TGTGCCACCAGCAGTGATCTGGAGGATGAGCAGTTCTTC. It specifies CATSSDLEDEQFF.

This rearrangement joins TRBV11-3 to TRBJ2-4; D may be TRBD1 (6 bases). Trimming left V 2 bases short and J 0 bases short, with 14 bases between. The CDR3 spans 17 residues. The germline CDR1 and CDR2 sequences are SGHNT and YENEEA. The CDR3 loop reads CASSLQPSTGAKNIQYF. The CDR3 DNA follows: TGTGCCAGCAGCTTACAGCCCTCGACAGGAGCCAAAAACATTCAGTACTTC. The variable domain in full, with the rest retrieved from reference TRBV11-3 and TRBJ2-4, is EAGVVQSPRYKIIEKKQPVAFWCNPISGHNTLYWYLQNLGQGPELLIRYENEEAVDDSQLPKDRFSAERLKGVDSTLKIQPAELGDSAVYLCASSLQPSTGAKNIQYFGAGTRLSVL.

This sequence joins TRBV7-2 and TRBJ1-1, with D perhaps TRBD1 (6 bases). This CDR3 is built from 15 residues. Between the trimmed V and J ends, which lost 2 bases and 4 bases, there was a span of 14 bases. CDR1 is SGHTA, CDR2 FQGNSA, per germline. The CDR3 DNA sequence: TGTGCCAGCAGCTTACCCAAGAAAGGGGGCACTGAAGCTTTCTTT. Translation: CASSLPKKGGTEAFF.

The chain employs TRBV3-1 and TRBJ1-3; D unresolved. This CDR3 has 14 residues. CDR1 is LGHDT and CDR2 is YNNKEL in the germline V gene (reference sequence). V lost 4 bases and J lost 2, with 9 bases in between. DNA of the CDR3: TGTGCCAGCAGCCGAGGGAGGACTGGAAACACCATATATTTT. It specifies CASSRGRTGNTIYF.

This clonotype was picked up a small number of times. The CDR3 here is CASSSDLGTGELFF. The CDR3, as DNA: TGTGCCAGCAGCTCAGATTTGGGGACCGGGGAGCTGTTTTTT. This chain links TRBV7-8 with TRBJ2-2; D uncertain. This CDR3 spans 14 amino acids. Per the germline V gene, CDR1 is SGHVS and CDR2 is FQNEAQ. Trimming took 4 bases from V and 5 from J, leaving 11 bases between them.

This clonotype came up a few times. The chain links TRBV7-8 to TRBJ2-1, with TRBD2 matching over 15 bases. Germline V lookup: CDR1 SGHVS, CDR2 FQNEAQ. CDR3 length: 18 residues. After removal of 3 bases from V and 8 bases from J, the junction contained 11 bases not matched to a gene. As DNA, the CDR3 is TGTGCCAGCAGCTTTCCCGGGACTAGCGGGAGGAGTATCGATGAGCAGTTCTTC. As protein: CASSFPGTSGRSIDEQFF. The full variable domain, its missing parts supplied by reference TRBV7-8 and TRBJ2-1, is GAGVSQSPRYKVAKRGQDVALRCDPISGHVSLFWYQQALGQGPEFLTYFQNEAQLDKSGLPSDRFFAERPEGSVSTLKIQRTQQEDSAVYLCASSFPGTSGRSIDEQFFGPGTRLTVL.

The table lists this clonotype with a few counts. Sequence at one end of the junction differs from germline and may be a read error. The chain is built from TRBV7-7 and TRBJ2-3; 7 nucleotides line up with TRBD1. Looked up from germline, CDR1 is SSHAT and CDR2 is FNYEAQ (reference sequence). The CDR3 has 17 amino acids. The CDR3 spells CASSPYADRSGTDTQYF. The CDR3 coding sequence is TGTGCTAGCAGCCCTTATGCGGACAGGTCTGGCACAGATACGCAGTATTTT.

The V and J genes are TRBV7-7 and TRBJ1-1; D is unresolved. V was shortened by 5 bases and J by 0 bases, with 13 bases between the two germline ends. The CDR3 length is 15 residues. CDR1 is SSHAT and CDR2 is FNYEAQ in the germline V gene (reference sequence). CDR3 sequence: CASSPKRAVNTEAFF. In DNA, the CDR3 is TGTGCCAGCAGCCCGAAGAGGGCGGTGAACACTGAAGCTTTCTTT.

This chain uses TRBV6-5 with TRBJ2-1; 10 nucleotides match TRBD1. CDR1 is MNHEY and CDR2 is SVGAGI in the germline V gene. This CDR3 is 14 amino acids long. J gave up 7 bases and V 11 bases, and 11 bases lay outside the gene matches. Written as DNA, the CDR3 is TGTGCCCGCGGCCCGGGACAGGGGTTAAATGAGCAGTTCTTC. This encodes CARGPGQGLNEQFF.

The rearrangement links TRBV20-1 to TRBJ2-7, with 12 bases identical to TRBD2. Germline CDR1 reads DFQATT; CDR2 reads SNEGSKA (reference sequence). Trimming at V came to 6 bases and at J to 0 bases, leaving 6 bases not matched to a gene. The length of the CDR3 is 15 residues. CDR3: CSAGGLAGPSYEQYF. The CDR3, as DNA: TGCAGTGCGGGGGGACTAGCGGGTCCCTCCTACGAGCAGTACTTC.

This clonotype was counted a few times. The rearrangement uses TRBV5-1 and TRBJ2-7; D call uncertain. The CDR3 is 14 residues long. Germline assignment: CDR1 SGHRS and CDR2 YFSETQ. Deletions cut 6 bases from V and 0 bases from J, with 13 bases between. The CDR3 loop is CASNPGPSSYEQYF. As DNA, the CDR3 is TGCGCCAGCAATCCAGGACCAAGCTCCTACGAGCAGTACTTC.

This chain joins TRBV7-3 and TRBJ2-5, with D tentatively TRBD1 or TRBD2 (6 bases each). The length of the CDR3 is 15 residues. Germline CDR1 reads SGHTA; CDR2 reads FQGTGA. V was trimmed by 5 bases and J by 5 bases, leaving 18 bases between them. The CDR3: CASSPGGGPGETQYF. DNA of the CDR3: TGTGCCAGCAGCCCCGGAGGGGGGCCGGGGGAGACCCAGTACTTC.